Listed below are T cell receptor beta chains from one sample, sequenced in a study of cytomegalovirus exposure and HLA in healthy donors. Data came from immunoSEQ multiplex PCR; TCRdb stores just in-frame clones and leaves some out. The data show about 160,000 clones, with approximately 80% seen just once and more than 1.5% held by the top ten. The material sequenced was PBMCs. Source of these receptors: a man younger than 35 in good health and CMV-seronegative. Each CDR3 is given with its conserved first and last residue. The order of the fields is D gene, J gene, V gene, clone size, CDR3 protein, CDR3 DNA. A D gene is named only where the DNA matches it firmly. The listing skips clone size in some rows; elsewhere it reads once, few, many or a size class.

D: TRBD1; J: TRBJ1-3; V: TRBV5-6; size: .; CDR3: CASSFRGTGGSGNTIYF; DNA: TGTGCCAGCAGCTTCCGTGGGACAGGGGGGTCTGGAAACACCATATATTTT
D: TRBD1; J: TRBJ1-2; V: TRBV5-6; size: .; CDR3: CASSLVGRGRYGYTF; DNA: TGTGCCAGCAGCTTGGTGGGCAGGGGGCGATATGGCTACACCTTC
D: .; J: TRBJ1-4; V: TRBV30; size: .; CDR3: CACRPGLSNEKLFF; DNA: TGTGCCTGCCGACCGGGTTTGAGTAATGAAAAACTGTTTTTT
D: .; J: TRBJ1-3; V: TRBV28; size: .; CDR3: CASSLWFEKKKQGISGNTIYF; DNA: TGTGCCAGCAGTTTATGGTTTGAGAAAAAAAAACAGGGCATCTCTGGAAACACCATATATTTT
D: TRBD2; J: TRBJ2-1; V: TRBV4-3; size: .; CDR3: CASSQEGSGSWYEQFF; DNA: TGCGCCAGCAGCCAAGAGGGGAGCGGGAGTTGGTATGAGCAGTTCTTC
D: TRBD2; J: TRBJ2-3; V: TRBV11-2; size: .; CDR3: CASSLKVVAGVADTQYF; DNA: TGTGCCAGCAGCTTAAAAGTTGTAGCGGGAGTTGCCGATACGCAGTATTTT
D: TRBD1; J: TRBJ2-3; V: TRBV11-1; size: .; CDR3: CASSFRLKGASDTQYF; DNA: TGTGCCAGCAGCTTCCGTCTTAAGGGGGCGTCGGATACGCAGTATTTT
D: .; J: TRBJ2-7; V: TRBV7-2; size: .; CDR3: CASSLAWRGSSYEQYF; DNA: TGTGCCAGCAGCTTAGCGTGGCGGGGCAGCTCCTACGAGCAGTACTTC
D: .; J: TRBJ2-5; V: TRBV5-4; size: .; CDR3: CASSGHQETQYF; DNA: TGTGCCAGCAGCGGGCACCAAGAGACCCAGTACTTC
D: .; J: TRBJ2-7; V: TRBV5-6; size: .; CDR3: CASRYRGGFYEQYF; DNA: TGTGCCAGCAGATACAGGGGAGGTTTCTACGAGCAGTACTTC
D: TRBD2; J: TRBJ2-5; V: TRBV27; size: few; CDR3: CASRLTSGQSAQYF; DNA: TGTGCCAGCAGACTGACTAGCGGACAATCGGCCCAGTACTTC
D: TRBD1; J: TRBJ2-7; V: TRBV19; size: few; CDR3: CASSIAGGRGREQYF; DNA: TGTGCCAGTAGTATTGCCGGGGGCAGGGGGCGAGAGCAGTACTTC
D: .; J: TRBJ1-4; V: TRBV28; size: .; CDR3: CASSPWGRGGEKLFF; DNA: TGTGCCAGCAGTCCTTGGGGGAGGGGTGGTGAAAAACTGTTTTTT
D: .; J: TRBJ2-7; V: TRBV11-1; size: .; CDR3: CASSRGSWGEQYF; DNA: TGTGCCAGCAGCCGAGGGAGTTGGGGAGAGCAGTACTTC
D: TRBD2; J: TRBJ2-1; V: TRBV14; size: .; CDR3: CASSRLILAGTYNEQFF; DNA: TGTGCCAGCAGCCGCCTTATACTAGCGGGGACCTACAATGAGCAGTTCTTC
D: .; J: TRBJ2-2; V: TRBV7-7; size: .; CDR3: CASSPTQNTGELFF; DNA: TGTGCTAGCAGTCCAACTCAAAACACCGGGGAGCTGTTTTTT
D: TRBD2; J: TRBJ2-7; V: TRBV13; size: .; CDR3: CASSLEGTRARYEQYF; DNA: TGTGCCAGCAGCTTAGAGGGGACTAGGGCGCGCTACGAGCAGTACTTC
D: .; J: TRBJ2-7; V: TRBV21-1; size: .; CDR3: CASSSGGIYYEQYF; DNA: TGTGCCAGCTCCTCGGGGGGGATCTACTACGAGCAGTACTTC
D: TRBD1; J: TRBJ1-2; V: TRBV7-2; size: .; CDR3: CASSQGQAYGYTF; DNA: TGTGCCAGCAGTCAGGGACAGGCCTATGGCTACACCTTC
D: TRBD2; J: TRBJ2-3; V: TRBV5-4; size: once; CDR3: CASSLPLAGIVDTQYF; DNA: TGTGCCAGCAGCTTGCCCCTAGCGGGGATTGTGGATACGCAGTATTTT
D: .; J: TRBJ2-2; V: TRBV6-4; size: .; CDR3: CASSGAPNTGELFF; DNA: TGTGCCAGCAGTGGCGCCCCGAACACCGGGGAGCTGTTTTTT
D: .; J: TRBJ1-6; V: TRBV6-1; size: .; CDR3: CAGTLDSSYNSPLHF; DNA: TGTGCCGGCACCCTCGACAGCTCCTATAATTCACCCCTCCACTTT
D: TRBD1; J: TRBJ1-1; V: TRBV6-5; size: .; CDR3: CASSPGTGGNTEAFF; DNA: TGTGCCAGCAGCCCTGGGACAGGGGGGAACACTGAAGCTTTCTTT
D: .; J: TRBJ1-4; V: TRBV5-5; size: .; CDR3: CASSWGPIGGTNEKLFF; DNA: TGTGCCAGCAGCTGGGGCCCTATAGGGGGAACTAATGAAAAACTGTTTTTT
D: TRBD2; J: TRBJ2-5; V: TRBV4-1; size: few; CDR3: CASSQTSGSSETQYF; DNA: TGCGCCAGCAGCCAGACTAGCGGGAGCTCAGAGACCCAGTACTTC
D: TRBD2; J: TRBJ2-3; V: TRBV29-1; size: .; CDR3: CSVDGLLAGGTDTQYF; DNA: TGCAGCGTTGATGGTTTGCTAGCGGGAGGCACAGATACGCAGTATTTT
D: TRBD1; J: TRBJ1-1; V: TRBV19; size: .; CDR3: CASSISYRGTEAFF; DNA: TGTGCCAGTAGTATATCCTACAGGGGAACTGAAGCTTTCTTT
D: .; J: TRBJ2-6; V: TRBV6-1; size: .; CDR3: CASRTASGANVLTF; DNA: TGTGCCAGCAGGACAGCCTCTGGGGCCAACGTCCTGACTTTC
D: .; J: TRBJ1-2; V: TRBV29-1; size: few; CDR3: CSVTGLGGYTF; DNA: TGCAGCGTCACAGGCCTGGGGGGCTACACCTTC
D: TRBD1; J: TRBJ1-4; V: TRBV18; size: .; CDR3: CASSIGRGNEKLFF; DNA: TGTGCCAGCTCAATAGGCAGGGGGAATGAAAAACTGTTTTTT
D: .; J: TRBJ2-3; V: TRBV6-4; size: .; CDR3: CASSVGPAADTQYF; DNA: TGTGCCAGCAGTGTGGGGCCTGCCGCAGATACGCAGTATTTT
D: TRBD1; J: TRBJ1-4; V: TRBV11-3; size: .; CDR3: CASSLLKDRERDEKLFF; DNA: TGTGCCAGCAGCTTACTAAAGGACAGGGAGCGGGATGAAAAACTGTTTTTT
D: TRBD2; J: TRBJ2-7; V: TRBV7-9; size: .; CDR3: CASSFVPGLAGDEEYF; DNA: TGTGCCAGCAGCTTCGTGCCGGGACTAGCGGGAGATGAAGAGTACTTC
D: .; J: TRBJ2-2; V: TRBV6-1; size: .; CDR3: CASSEEEGGGGELFF; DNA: TGTGCCAGCAGTGAAGAGGAGGGTGGGGGCGGGGAGCTGTTTTTT
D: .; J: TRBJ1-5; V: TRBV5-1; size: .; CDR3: CASSLGSAGQPQHF; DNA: TGCGCCAGCAGCCTAGGGTCGGCGGGGCAGCCCCAGCATTTT
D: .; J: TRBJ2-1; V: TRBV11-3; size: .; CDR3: CASSLGALSEQFF; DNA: TGTGCCAGCAGCTTAGGCGCCCTTTCCGAGCAGTTCTTC
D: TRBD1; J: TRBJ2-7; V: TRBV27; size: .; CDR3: CASSPQTGTYEQYF; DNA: TGTGCCAGCAGTCCGCAGACAGGGACCTACGAGCAGTACTTC
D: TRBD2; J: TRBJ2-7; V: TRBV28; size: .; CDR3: CASSLWGTSGRDEQYF; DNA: TGTGCCAGCAGTTTATGGGGGACTAGCGGGCGCGACGAGCAGTACTTC
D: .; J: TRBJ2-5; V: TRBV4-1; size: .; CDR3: CASSQALQETQYF; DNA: TGCGCCAGCAGCCAAGCACTGCAAGAGACCCAGTACTTC
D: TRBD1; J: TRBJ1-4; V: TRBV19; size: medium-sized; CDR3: CATQPDRENEKLFF; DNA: TGTGCCACCCAACCGGACAGGGAAAATGAAAAACTGTTTTTT
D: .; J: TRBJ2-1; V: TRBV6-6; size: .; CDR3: CASTPGDYNEQFF; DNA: TGTGCCAGCACCCCGGGGGATTACAATGAGCAGTTCTTC
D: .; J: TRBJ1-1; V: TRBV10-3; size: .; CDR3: CAISRTTGNTEAFF; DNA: TGTGCCATCAGTCGGACGACAGGGAACACTGAAGCTTTCTTT